This T cell receptor (beta chain) was identified during a study of CD8 T cells in Susac syndrome (dated by TCRdb to between 2017 and 2020). Looking at the study overall: Repertoire sequencing was used to test whether CD8+ T cell activation and differentiation in Susac syndrome was antigen driven.

Trimming at the junction amounts to 8 bases on V and 2 bases on J, and the germline ends lie 31 bases apart. The germline V gene encodes CDR1 MNHNS and CDR2 SASEGT. The CDR3 covers 20 residues, taking in both the cysteine and the phenylalanine. Only the CDR3 portion is preserved as DNA: 60 bases, with reading frame beginning at the first base. On this clonotype itself: This receptor's antigen is unknown. Qualities for individual bases were not recorded, and no much larger clone is one base off.

Peripheral blood CD8+ and CD4+ T cells from healthy donors, Susac syndrome patients and multiple sclerosis patients were profiled using high-throughput TCR beta sequencing. Healthy donors were age- and sex-matched controls. Bulk CD8+ and CD4+ T cells were purified by magnetic negative isolation, whereas CD8+ TEMRA cells were enriched by FACS. Blood was collected in EDTA tubes and processed within 24 hours, with PBMCs isolated through density gradient centrifugation. PBMCs intended for TCR sequencing were cryopreserved in liquid nitrogen and were subsequently thawed in a 37 degrees C water bath. Purity of sorted or isolated CD4+, CD8+ and CD8+ TEMRA cells was at least 90%. RNA was extracted using the RNeasy kit, and about 0.45 to 1 microgram was reverse transcribed with random hexamers. The immunoSEQ multiplex PCR assay, which covers 54 Vbeta and 13 Jbeta segments, was used to amplify TCR beta CDR3 regions. PCR amplification bias was corrected by using a synthetic template baseline for primer optimization and computational correction. Per the authors' processing: Reads were annotated to V, D and J genes according to IMGT and were analyzed with immunoSEQ Analyzer, with only productive sequences retained. To calculate clonality, Shannon entropy was normalized by log2 of the number of productive unique sequences and then subtracted from one. Public and private clones were assessed among the 100 most prevalent clones of each patient and control. Clones were defined as Susac-specific when absent from the healthy and MS cohorts, from about 1,100 published viral clones and from other ImmuneACCESS disease sequences. TCRdb passed the public sequencing reads through fastp at Q25 and MiXCR, retaining productive beta sequences. Here each entry gathers all rows of one CDR3 protein and keeps the most common genes and DNA. In this record, the V and J calls reflect TCRdb's handling and not the investigators' own analysis. The sample has about 120,000 distinct CDR3 sequences on record, around 90% of them singletons. Jointly, the top ten make up around 0.14% of the sample.

Overall study outcomes, separate from this receptor: The study acknowledged that relatively few individuals were included in the TCR sequencing and HLA analysis.

The rearrangement joined TRBV6-1 to TRBJ1-5; the D gene is unclear. Sequences were obtained from CD4+ T cells from PBMCs. The receptor's source is a human donor in good health. The DNA reads as follows: TGTGCCAGCGCTCGGTATCCACCTCGTCTAGTCGTTCGCGGCAATCAGCCCCAGCATTTT. Translated, it gives CASARYPPRLVVRGNQPQHF.